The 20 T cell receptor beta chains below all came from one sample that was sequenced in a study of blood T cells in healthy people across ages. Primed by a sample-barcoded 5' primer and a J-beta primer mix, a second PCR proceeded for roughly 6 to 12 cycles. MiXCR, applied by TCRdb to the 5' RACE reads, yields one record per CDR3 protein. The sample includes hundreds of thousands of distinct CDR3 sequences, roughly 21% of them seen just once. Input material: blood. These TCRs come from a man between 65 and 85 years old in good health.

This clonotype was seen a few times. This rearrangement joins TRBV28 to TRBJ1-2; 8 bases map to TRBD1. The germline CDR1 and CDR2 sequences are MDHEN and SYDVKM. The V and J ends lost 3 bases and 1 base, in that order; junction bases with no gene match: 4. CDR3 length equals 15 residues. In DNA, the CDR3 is TGTGCCAGCAGTTTGGACAGGGCACTTAACTATGGCTACACCTTC. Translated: CASSLDRALNYGYTF.

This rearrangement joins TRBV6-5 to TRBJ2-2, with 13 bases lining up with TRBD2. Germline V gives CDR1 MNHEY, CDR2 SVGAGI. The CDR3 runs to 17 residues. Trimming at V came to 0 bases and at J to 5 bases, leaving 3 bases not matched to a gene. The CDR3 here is CASSYSRTSGRTGELFF. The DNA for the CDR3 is TGTGCCAGCAGTTACTCCAGGACTAGCGGGAGAACCGGGGAGCTGTTTTTT.

The CDR3 is CSARDLEGGETQYF. CDR3 coding DNA: TGCAGTGCTAGAGATTTGGAGGGAGGAGAGACCCAGTACTTC. V is TRBV20-1 and J is TRBJ2-5, with D possibly TRBD2 on 6 matching bases. Germline CDR1 is DFQATT and CDR2 is SNEGSKA (reference sequence). The CDR3 loop spans 14 amino acids. V shed 0 bases and J shed 4 bases, with 12 bases lying between them.

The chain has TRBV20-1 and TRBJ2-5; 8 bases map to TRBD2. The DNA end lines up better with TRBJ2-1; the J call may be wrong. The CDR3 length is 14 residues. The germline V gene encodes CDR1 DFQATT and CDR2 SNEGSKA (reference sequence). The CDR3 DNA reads TGCAGTGCTAACGGGAGGGCGAGGTACAATGAGCAGTTCTTC. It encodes CSANGRARYNEQFF.

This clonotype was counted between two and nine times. Here the CDR3 reads CASSRDSRGNSPLHF. The CDR3 DNA reads TGTGCCAGCAGTCGCGACTCTCGGGGAAATTCACCCCTCCACTTT. The chain has TRBV28 and TRBJ1-6, with D unresolved. V dropped 5 bases and J dropped 7 bases, with 15 bases sitting between them. The CDR3 sequence is 15 residues long. The germline V gene has CDR1 MDHEN and CDR2 SYDVKM. The full variable domain, rest sourced from reference TRBV28 and TRBJ1-6, is DVKVTQSSRYLVKRTGEKVFLECVQDMDHENMFWYRQDPGLGLRLIYFSYDVKMKEKGDIPEGYSVSREKKERFSLILESASTNQTSMYLCASSRDSRGNSPLHFGNGTRLTVT.

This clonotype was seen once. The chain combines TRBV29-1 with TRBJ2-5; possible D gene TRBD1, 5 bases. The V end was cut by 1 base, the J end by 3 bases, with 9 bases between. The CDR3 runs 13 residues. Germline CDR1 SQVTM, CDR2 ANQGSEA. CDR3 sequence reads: CSVEGRQKETQYF. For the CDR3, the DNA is TGCAGCGTTGAAGGTAGACAGAAAGAGACCCAGTACTTC.

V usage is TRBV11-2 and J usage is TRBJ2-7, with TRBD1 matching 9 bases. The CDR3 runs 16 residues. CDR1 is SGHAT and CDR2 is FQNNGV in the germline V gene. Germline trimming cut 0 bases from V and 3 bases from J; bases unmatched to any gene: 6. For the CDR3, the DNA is TGTGCCAGCAGCTTAGAGGGGACAGGGCCTAGCTACGAGCAGTACTTC. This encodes CASSLEGTGPSYEQYF.

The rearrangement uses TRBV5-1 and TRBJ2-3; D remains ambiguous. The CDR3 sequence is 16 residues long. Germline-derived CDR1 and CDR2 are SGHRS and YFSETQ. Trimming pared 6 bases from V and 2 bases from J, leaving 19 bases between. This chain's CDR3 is CASILSPTRSTDTQYF. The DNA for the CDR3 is TGCGCCAGCATATTATCGCCTACGAGGTCCACAGATACGCAGTATTTT.

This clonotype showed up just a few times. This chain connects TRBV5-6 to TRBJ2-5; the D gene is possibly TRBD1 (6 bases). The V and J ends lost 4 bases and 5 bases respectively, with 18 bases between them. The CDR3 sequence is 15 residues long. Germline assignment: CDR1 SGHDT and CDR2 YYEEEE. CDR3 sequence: CASSQSTGSWETQYF. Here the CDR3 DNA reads TGTGCCAGCAGCCAATCTACAGGGTCTTGGGAGACCCAGTACTTC. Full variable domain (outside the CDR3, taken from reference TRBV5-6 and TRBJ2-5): DAGVTQSPTHLIKTRGQQVTLRCSPKSGHDTVSWYQQALGQGPQFIFQYYEEEERQRGNFPDRFSGHQFPNYSSELNVNALLLGDSALYLCASSQSTGSWETQYFGPGTRLLVL.

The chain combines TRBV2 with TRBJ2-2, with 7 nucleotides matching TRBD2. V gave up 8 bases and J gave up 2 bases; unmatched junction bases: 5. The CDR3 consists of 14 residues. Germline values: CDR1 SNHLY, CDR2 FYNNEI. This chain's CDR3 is CASCLADNTGELFF. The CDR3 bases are TGTGCCAGCTGCCTAGCGGATAACACCGGGGAGCTGTTTTTT.

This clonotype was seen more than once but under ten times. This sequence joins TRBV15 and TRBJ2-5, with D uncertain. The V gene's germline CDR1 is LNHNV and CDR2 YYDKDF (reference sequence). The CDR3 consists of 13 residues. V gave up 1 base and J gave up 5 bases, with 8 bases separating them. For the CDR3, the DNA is TGTGCCACCAGCAGAGGTCTTACGGAGACCCAGTACTTC. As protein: CATSRGLTETQYF. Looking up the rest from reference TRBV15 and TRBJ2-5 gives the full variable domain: DAMVIQNPRYQVTQFGKPVTLSCSQTLNHNVMYWYQQKSSQAPKLLFHYYDKDFNNEADTPDNFQSRRPNTSFCFLDIRSPGLGDTAMYLCATSRGLTETQYFGPGTRLLVL.

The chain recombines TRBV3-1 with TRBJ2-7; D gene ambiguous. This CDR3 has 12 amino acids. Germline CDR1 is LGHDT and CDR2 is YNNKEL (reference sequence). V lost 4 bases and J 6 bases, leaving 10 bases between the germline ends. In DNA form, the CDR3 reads TGTGCCAGCAGCCCCGGTTCGAGCGAGCAGTACTTC. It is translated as CASSPGSSEQYF.

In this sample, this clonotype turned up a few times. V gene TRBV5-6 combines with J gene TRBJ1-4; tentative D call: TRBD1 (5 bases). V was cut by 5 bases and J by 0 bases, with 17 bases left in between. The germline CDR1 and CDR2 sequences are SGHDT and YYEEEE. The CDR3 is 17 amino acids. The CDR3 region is CASSRTPTFATNEKLFF. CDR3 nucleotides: TGTGCCAGCAGTCGGACACCCACCTTTGCAACTAATGAAAAACTGTTTTTT.

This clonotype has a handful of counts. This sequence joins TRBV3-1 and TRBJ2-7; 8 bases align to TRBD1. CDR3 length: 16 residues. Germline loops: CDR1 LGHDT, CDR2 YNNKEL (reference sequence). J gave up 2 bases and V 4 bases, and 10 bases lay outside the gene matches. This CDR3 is CASSPYNGQGAYEQYF. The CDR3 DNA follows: TGTGCCAGCAGCCCTTACAACGGACAGGGAGCCTACGAGCAGTACTTC.

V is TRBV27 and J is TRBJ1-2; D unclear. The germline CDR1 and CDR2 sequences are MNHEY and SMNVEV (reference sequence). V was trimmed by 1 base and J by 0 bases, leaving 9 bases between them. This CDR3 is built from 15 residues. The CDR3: CASSLLAGANYGYTF. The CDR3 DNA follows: TGTGCCAGCAGTTTATTGGCAGGAGCTAACTATGGCTACACCTTC.

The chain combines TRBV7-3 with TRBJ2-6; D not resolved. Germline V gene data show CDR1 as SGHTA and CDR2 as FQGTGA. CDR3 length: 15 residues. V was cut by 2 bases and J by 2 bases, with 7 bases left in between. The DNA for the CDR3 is TGTGCCAGCAGCTTAGAAGAAGCTGGGGCCAACGTCCTGACTTTC. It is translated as CASSLEEAGANVLTF.

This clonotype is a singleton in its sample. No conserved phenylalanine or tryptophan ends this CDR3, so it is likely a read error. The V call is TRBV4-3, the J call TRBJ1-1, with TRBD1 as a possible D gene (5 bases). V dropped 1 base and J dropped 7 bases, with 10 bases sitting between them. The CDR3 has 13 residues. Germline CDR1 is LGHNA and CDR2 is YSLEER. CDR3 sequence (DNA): TGCGCCAGCAGCCAAGTAGGGGTTCTTGAAGCTTTCCTT. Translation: CASSQVGVLEAFL.

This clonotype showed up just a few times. The CDR3 loop is CASSVRWGPNTGELFF. DNA for the CDR3: TGTGCCAGCAGTGTCCGTTGGGGGCCGAACACCGGGGAGCTGTTTTTT. V is TRBV6-1 and J is TRBJ2-2, with D perhaps TRBD1 (6 bases). V was shortened by 4 bases and J by 0 bases, with 12 bases between the two germline ends. This CDR3 contains 16 residues. The germline V gene encodes CDR1 MNHNS and CDR2 SASEGT.

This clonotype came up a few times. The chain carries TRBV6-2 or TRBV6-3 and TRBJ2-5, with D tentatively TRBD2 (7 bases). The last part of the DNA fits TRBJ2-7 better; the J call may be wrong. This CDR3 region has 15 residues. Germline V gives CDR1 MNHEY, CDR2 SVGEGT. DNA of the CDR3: TGTGCCAGCAGTTACGAGGGGGAGGGCCTCTACGAGCAGTACTTC. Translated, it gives CASSYEGEGLYEQYF.

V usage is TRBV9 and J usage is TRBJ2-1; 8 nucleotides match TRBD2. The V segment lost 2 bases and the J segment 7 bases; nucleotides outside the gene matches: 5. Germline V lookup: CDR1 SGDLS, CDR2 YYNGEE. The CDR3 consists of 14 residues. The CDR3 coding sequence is TGTGCCAGCAGCGTTGGCCGGGAGGGTAATGAGCAGTTCTTC. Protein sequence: CASSVGREGNEQFF.